These 6 T cell receptor beta chains were sequenced from one sample in a study of T cells in narcolepsy. Generated by immunoSEQ multiplex PCR, the TCRdb table keeps only in-frame clones and is missing some. Of around 30,000 clones in the sample, 80% to 85% were seen once. Sequencing was done on a sample of CD45RA- memory CD4+ T cells from PBMCs. These TCRs come from a human donor with narcolepsy.

The J gene is TRBJ1-2, the V gene TRBV29-1, with D possibly TRBD1 on 5 matching bases. Germline loops: CDR1 SQVTM, CDR2 ANQGSEA. The CDR3 is 14 amino acids. With 4 bases removed from V and 0 bases from J, the gap between germline ends came to 12 bases. The CDR3 here is CSVGTGEANYGYTF. DNA for the CDR3: TGCAGCGTTGGTACGGGGGAAGCTAACTATGGCTACACCTTC.

CDR3 bases: TGTGCCAGCTCGCCGGACACCTACGGCTACACCTTC. It translates to CASSPDTYGYTF. V and J are TRBV18 and TRBJ1-2, with D perhaps matching TRBD1 (5 bases). The CDR3 loop spans 12 amino acids. Germline assignment: CDR1 KGHSH and CDR2 LQKENI. V was shortened by 6 bases and J by 8 bases, with 13 bases between the two germline ends.

This clone turned up a few times. The chain carries TRBV6-1 and TRBJ1-4, with D perhaps matching TRBD1 (6 bases). The V end was cut by 5 bases, the J end by 8 bases, with 9 bases between. The CDR3 length is 12 residues. Germline loops: CDR1 MNHNS, CDR2 SASEGT. This CDR3 reads CASSPDREKLFF. CDR3 DNA: TGTGCCAGCAGTCCCGACAGGGAAAAACTGTTTTTT.

The chain employs TRBV7-9 and TRBJ2-7; tentatively, D is TRBD2 (6 bases). The CDR3 has 13 residues. Germline V gene sequence: CDR1 SEHNR, CDR2 FQNEAQ (reference sequence). Trimming shortened V by 3 bases and J by 2 bases, and 8 bases separated the two germline ends. This CDR3 reads CASSLEGPYEQYF. CDR3 DNA: TGTGCCAGCAGCTTGGAGGGGCCCTACGAGCAGTACTTC. The full variable domain, with the rest looked up from reference TRBV7-9 and TRBJ2-7, is DTGVSQNPRHKITKRGQNVTFRCDPISEHNRLYWYRQTLGQGPEFLTYFQNEAQLEKSRLLSDRFSAERPKGSFSTLEIQRTEQGDSAMYLCASSLEGPYEQYFGPGTRLTVT.

The chain combines TRBV15 with TRBJ2-5, with a tentative D call TRBD1 (5 bases). The CDR3 loop spans 15 amino acids. With 1 base removed from V and 0 bases from J, the gap between germline ends came to 9 bases. Germline loops: CDR1 LNHNV, CDR2 YYDKDF (reference sequence). This chain's CDR3 is CATSRGGEYQETQYF. The CDR3 bases are TGTGCCACCAGCAGAGGGGGCGAGTACCAAGAGACCCAGTACTTC.

The chain combines TRBV7-2 with TRBJ1-5, with D perhaps matching TRBD1 (6 bases). With 3 bases removed from V and 5 bases from J, the gap between germline ends came to 14 bases. In germline, CDR1 is SGHTA, CDR2 FQGNSA. This CDR3 is built from 15 residues. CDR3 region: CASSLGGQGHQPQHF. In DNA, the CDR3 is TGTGCCAGCAGCTTGGGGGGGCAGGGTCATCAGCCCCAGCATTTT.